A selection of T cell receptor beta chains follows, all from one sample in a study of CD8+ T cells in alopecia areata. The table came from immunoSEQ multiplex PCR; TCRdb's copy has only in-frame clones and leaves some out. The sample holds 95,000 to 100,000 clones, under 70% seen once. The sample was CD8+ T cells sorted from blood, taken at week 4, from a patient treated with tofacitinib. All receptors come from a human donor with alopecia areata. The CDR3 runs from the conserved cysteine through the conserved F or W. The order of the fields is D gene, CDR3 length, J gene, V gene, clone size, CDR3 DNA, CDR3 protein. A D gene is named only where the DNA matches it firmly. Where a row states a size, it is once, few, many or the class of an expanded clone; other rows omit it.

D: TRBD2
length: 17
J: TRBJ2-2
V: TRBV7-9
size: few
DNA: TGTGCCAGCAGCTTAGGTAGCGGGCGCACGAACACCGGGGAGCTGTTTTTT
CDR3: CASSLGSGRTNTGELFF

D: .
length: 15
J: TRBJ1-1
V: TRBV5-1
size: many
DNA: TGCGCCAGCAGCCCGTCTTTGTGGGTAGACACTGAAGCTTTCTTT
CDR3: CASSPSLWVDTEAFF

D: TRBD1
length: 14
J: TRBJ1-2
V: TRBV7-9
size: .
DNA: TGTGCCAGCAGCACAGCAGGGGGCGCCGATGGCTACACCTTC
CDR3: CASSTAGGADGYTF

D: .
length: 12
J: TRBJ2-2
V: TRBV2
size: once
DNA: TGTGCCAGCAGTGCGAACACCGGGGAGCTGTTTTTT
CDR3: CASSANTGELFF

D: .
length: 18
J: TRBJ2-2
V: TRBV23-1
size: few
DNA: TGCGCCAGCAGACACTTGGACTTATTCCCCCTGAAGACCGGGGAGCTGTTTTTT
CDR3: CASRHLDLFPLKTGELFF

D: .
length: 16
J: TRBJ1-5
V: TRBV4-1
size: .
DNA: TGCGCCAGCAGCCAAGCCGGACGGGACCCCAGACAGCCCCAGCATTTT
CDR3: CASSQAGRDPRQPQHF

D: TRBD2
length: 15
J: TRBJ2-1
V: TRBV5-1
size: .
DNA: TGCGCCAGCCACCCCGGGACTAGCGGTTACAATGAGCAGTTCTTC
CDR3: CASHPGTSGYNEQFF

D: .
length: 14
J: TRBJ2-1
V: TRBV4-3
size: once
DNA: TGCGCCAGCAGCCTAGGGTATAGTTTCAATGAGCAGTTCTTC
CDR3: CASSLGYSFNEQFF

D: .
length: 13
J: TRBJ2-3
V: TRBV27
size: few
DNA: TGTGCCATCAGGGCTAGCGGCACAGATACGCAGTATTTT
CDR3: CAIRASGTDTQYF

D: .
length: 16
J: TRBJ2-2
V: TRBV9
size: few
DNA: TGTGCCAGTGCTATTAGAACGACGTTTAACACCGGGGAGCTGTTTTTT
CDR3: CASAIRTTFNTGELFF

D: .
length: 15
J: TRBJ2-3
V: TRBV7-2
size: .
DNA: TGTGCCAGCAGCTACGGCGGGACTAGCACAGATACGCAGTATTTT
CDR3: CASSYGGTSTDTQYF

D: .
length: 15
J: TRBJ1-1
V: TRBV6-5
size: .
DNA: TGTGCCAGCAGTTACTCCGGCACAGGGTTGACTGAAGCTTTCTTT
CDR3: CASSYSGTGLTEAFF

D: .
length: 15
J: TRBJ2-1
V: TRBV6-5
size: .
DNA: TGTGCCAGCAGTTACGACAGGTTCCCTCACAATGAGCAGTTCTTC
CDR3: CASSYDRFPHNEQFF

D: .
length: 11
J: TRBJ2-3
V: TRBV4-1
size: few
DNA: TGCGCCAGCAGCCAAACAGATACGCAGTATTTT
CDR3: CASSQTDTQYF

D: TRBD1
length: 12
J: TRBJ1-2
V: TRBV5-5
size: few
DNA: TGTGCCAGCAGCTTAGGACAGGGAAGCTACACCTTC
CDR3: CASSLGQGSYTF

D: TRBD1
length: 13
J: TRBJ2-1
V: TRBV5-6
size: .
DNA: TGTGCCAGCAGTTTCGACAGGGAAAATGAGCAGTTCTTC
CDR3: CASSFDRENEQFF

D: .
length: 16
J: TRBJ1-2
V: TRBV28
size: .
DNA: TGTGCCAGCAGTTTGACAGAGGCCGAGAAGCTTTATGGCTACACCTTC
CDR3: CASSLTEAEKLYGYTF

D: TRBD2
length: 15
J: TRBJ2-3
V: TRBV7-3
size: .
DNA: TGTGCCAGCAGCCTTAGCGGGGCACTCACAGATACGCAGTATTTT
CDR3: CASSLSGALTDTQYF

D: TRBD1
length: 13
J: TRBJ2-7
V: TRBV9
size: .
DNA: TGTGCCAGCAGCGTAGGGGACAGCTACGAGCAGTACTTC
CDR3: CASSVGDSYEQYF

D: TRBD1
length: 17
J: TRBJ2-6
V: TRBV5-6
size: .
DNA: TGTGCCAGCAGCTTAGCTTTCAGGGGGACAGGGGCCAACGTCCTGACTTTC
CDR3: CASSLAFRGTGANVLTF

D: TRBD1
length: 17
J: TRBJ2-7
V: TRBV9
size: .
DNA: TGTGCCAGCAGCCCCCAGTTGGGACAGGGACGACCGGACGAGCAGTACTTC
CDR3: CASSPQLGQGRPDEQYF

D: .
length: 15
J: TRBJ2-2
V: TRBV5-1
size: .
DNA: TGCGCCAGCAGCTTGGGGCCAGGAACGACCGGGGAGCTGTTTTTT
CDR3: CASSLGPGTTGELFF

D: .
length: 11
J: TRBJ2-7
V: TRBV2
size: once
DNA: TGTGCCAGCAGTGAAAACTACGAGCAGTGCTTC
CDR3: CASSENYEQCF

D: .
length: 14
J: TRBJ2-4
V: TRBV27
size: few
DNA: TGTGCCAGCAGTCTGGCGGGGTCCGAAAACATTCAGTACTTC
CDR3: CASSLAGSENIQYF

D: TRBD1
length: 14
J: TRBJ2-7
V: TRBV4-2
size: once
DNA: TGTGCCAGCAGCCAAGACGGGACAGCCTACGAGCAGTACTTC
CDR3: CASSQDGTAYEQYF

D: TRBD2
length: 15
J: TRBJ2-7
V: TRBV7-8
size: .
DNA: TGCGCCAGCAGCCTAGCTAGCGGGTCGACCTACGAGCAGTACTTC
CDR3: CASSLASGSTYEQYF

D: .
length: 15
J: TRBJ2-4
V: TRBV5-1
size: .
DNA: TGCGCCAGCAGCGAAGGCGGACTCTACCAAAACATTCAGTACTTC
CDR3: CASSEGGLYQNIQYF

D: TRBD1
length: 15
J: TRBJ1-2
V: TRBV7-9
size: .
DNA: TGTGCCAGCAGCTTAGTCGTGGGGGACAGCTATGGCTACACCTTC
CDR3: CASSLVVGDSYGYTF

D: TRBD1
length: 15
J: TRBJ1-2
V: TRBV27
size: .
DNA: TGTGCCAGCAGTTTGGACAGGGCGGCTAACTATGGCTACACCTTC
CDR3: CASSLDRAANYGYTF

D: TRBD2
length: 16
J: TRBJ2-1
V: TRBV7-3
size: .
DNA: TGTGCCAGCAGCTTAAATCCTAGCGGGGGGTACGGAGAGCAGTTCTTC
CDR3: CASSLNPSGGYGEQFF

D: .
length: 14
J: TRBJ2-1
V: TRBV5-4
size: .
DNA: TGTGCCAGCAGCACCATATGGACCTACAATGAGCAGTTCTTC
CDR3: CASSTIWTYNEQFF

D: .
length: 15
J: TRBJ2-3
V: TRBV10-3
size: .
DNA: TGTGCCATCCAGAGGGGCGCGGTCTCAACAGATACGCAGTATTTT
CDR3: CAIQRGAVSTDTQYF

D: TRBD2
length: 15
J: TRBJ2-1
V: TRBV28
size: .
DNA: TGTGCCAGCAGTTTTGGGACTAGGAGTATCAATGAGCAGTTCTTC
CDR3: CASSFGTRSINEQFF

D: .
length: 13
J: TRBJ2-7
V: TRBV27
size: few
DNA: TGTGCCAGCAGGGCGGGATCTCCCTACGAGCAGTACTTC
CDR3: CASRAGSPYEQYF

D: .
length: 14
J: TRBJ2-1
V: TRBV4-3
size: .
DNA: TGCGCCAGCAGCCAAGAGAGGGCCCAGCCTGAGCAGTTCTTC
CDR3: CASSQERAQPEQFF

D: TRBD2
length: 17
J: TRBJ2-1
V: TRBV4-3
size: .
DNA: TGCGCCAGCAGCCAGGTATTAGCGGGAGTAAAGTACAATGAGCAGTTCTTC
CDR3: CASSQVLAGVKYNEQFF

D: .
length: 12
J: TRBJ2-2
V: TRBV29-1
size: few
DNA: TGCAGCGTTGAATGGGACACCGGGGAGCTGTTTTTT
CDR3: CSVEWDTGELFF

D: TRBD2
length: 13
J: TRBJ2-7
V: TRBV11-2
size: .
DNA: TGTGCCAGCAGCTTAGAGCGGGGGAACGAGCAGTACTTC
CDR3: CASSLERGNEQYF

D: TRBD1
length: 18
J: TRBJ1-2
V: TRBV5-1
size: .
DNA: TGCGCCAGCAGCCCCTCGAGCGTCGGGACAGGGATGGGCTATGGCTACACCTTC
CDR3: CASSPSSVGTGMGYGYTF

D: TRBD1
length: 16
J: TRBJ1-2
V: TRBV4-3
size: few
DNA: TGCGCCAGCAGCCAAGAGTATGCGACAGGGTTCTATGGCTACACCTTC
CDR3: CASSQEYATGFYGYTF

D: .
length: 15
J: TRBJ1-1
V: TRBV4-1
size: .
DNA: TGCGCCAGCAGCCAAGATCACAGGACGGGGTTTGAAGCTTTCTTT
CDR3: CASSQDHRTGFEAFF

D: TRBD1
length: 14
J: TRBJ2-7
V: TRBV5-1
size: .
DNA: TGCGCCAGCAGTTTGGGACAGGGGCCCTACGAGCAGTACTTC
CDR3: CASSLGQGPYEQYF

D: .
length: 19
J: TRBJ1-5
V: TRBV15
size: .
DNA: TGTGCCACCAGCAGAGATCCCAGGGGCCCCTGGGTTGGCAATCAGCCCCAGCATTTT
CDR3: CATSRDPRGPWVGNQPQHF

D: .
length: 14
J: TRBJ1-2
V: TRBV13
size: .
DNA: TGTGCCAGCAGCTTACTCCGGGGCGGCTATGGCTACACCTTC
CDR3: CASSLLRGGYGYTF

D: .
length: 15
J: TRBJ2-3
V: TRBV27
size: .
DNA: TGCGCCAGCAGTCCTCTGGGGGGGGGCCCAGATACGCAGTATTTT
CDR3: CASSPLGGGPDTQYF

D: .
length: 12
J: TRBJ2-7
V: TRBV29-1
size: .
DNA: TGCAGCGTTGAAACCCCTGACCTCGAGCAGTACTTC
CDR3: CSVETPDLEQYF

D: .
length: 16
J: TRBJ2-3
V: TRBV7-6
size: .
DNA: TGTGCCAGCAGCTTACTACCGGAGAGGGGAACAGATACGCAGTATTTT
CDR3: CASSLLPERGTDTQYF

D: .
length: 15
J: TRBJ1-2
V: TRBV4-3
size: .
DNA: TGCGCCAGCAGCCAACACCGGGACTCCAACTATGGCTACACCTTC
CDR3: CASSQHRDSNYGYTF

D: TRBD2
length: 18
J: TRBJ2-7
V: TRBV27
size: .
DNA: TGTGCCAGCAGTGGACTAGCGGGAGGGCCCGCAATTAGCTACGAGCAGTACTTC
CDR3: CASSGLAGGPAISYEQYF

D: .
length: 15
J: TRBJ2-5
V: TRBV7-9
size: .
DNA: TGTGCCAGCAGCTCAGATCGGGGCCAAATAGAGACCCAGTACTTC
CDR3: CASSSDRGQIETQYF

D: .
length: 13
J: TRBJ2-7
V: TRBV27
size: .
DNA: TGTGCCAGCAGTTTATCTACGGCATACGAGCAGTACTTC
CDR3: CASSLSTAYEQYF

D: TRBD2
length: 17
J: TRBJ2-1
V: TRBV2
size: .
DNA: TGTGCCAGCAGTGAAGGGGTGACTAGCGGGGCCTACAATGAGCAGTTCTTC
CDR3: CASSEGVTSGAYNEQFF

D: .
length: 14
J: TRBJ2-1
V: TRBV30
size: few
DNA: TGTGCCTGGAGTGACCCTAGCTCCTACAATGAGCAGTTCTTC
CDR3: CAWSDPSSYNEQFF

D: .
length: 13
J: TRBJ1-1
V: TRBV30
size: .
DNA: TGTGCCTGGAGTACCGGACAGAACACTGAAGCTTTCTTT
CDR3: CAWSTGQNTEAFF